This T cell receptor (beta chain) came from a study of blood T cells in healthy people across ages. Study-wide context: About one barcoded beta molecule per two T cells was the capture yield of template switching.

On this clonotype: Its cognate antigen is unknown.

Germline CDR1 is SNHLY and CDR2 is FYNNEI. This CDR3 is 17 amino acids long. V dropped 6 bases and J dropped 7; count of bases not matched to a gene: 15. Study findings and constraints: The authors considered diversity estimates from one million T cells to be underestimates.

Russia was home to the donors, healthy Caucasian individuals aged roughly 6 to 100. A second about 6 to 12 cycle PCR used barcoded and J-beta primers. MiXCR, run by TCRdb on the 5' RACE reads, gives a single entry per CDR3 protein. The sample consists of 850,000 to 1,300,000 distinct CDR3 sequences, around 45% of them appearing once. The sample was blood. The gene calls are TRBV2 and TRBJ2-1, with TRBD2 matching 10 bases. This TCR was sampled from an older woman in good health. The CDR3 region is CASSELDASGRSNEQFF. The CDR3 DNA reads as TGTGCCAGCAGCGAACTTGACGCTAGCGGGAGATCAAATGAGCAGTTCTTC.